This record covers a single TCR beta chain. Its antigen is unidentified. The data belong to a study of T cell responses to AZD1222 COVID-19 vaccine. Researchers grouped second doses given at about 4 or about 12 weeks into one pool. Trimming shortened V by 5 bases and J by 6 bases, and 16 bases separated the two germline ends. This CDR3 region has 13 residues. Germline-derived CDR1 and CDR2 are GTSNPN and SVGIG (reference sequence). Data came from immunoSEQ multiplex PCR; TCRdb stores just in-frame clones and leaves some out. The sample includes some 170,000 clones, approximately 94% seen only once; the top ten take roughly 4.6%. Study-level results: Only after the peak T cell response were repertoires sampled. Baseline seropositivity characterized only six AZD1222 recipients. Donors skewed white British and female; clonal diversity was possibly underestimated.

The J gene is TRBJ1-2, the V gene TRBV30, with D perhaps TRBD1 (6 bases). The receptor was derived from an adult who received the AZD1222 COVID-19 vaccine. Sample: peripheral blood, taken 28 days after the second AZD1222 dose. The CDR3 DNA sequence: TGTGCCTGGGAAGTTGGGGGCGCGGATGGCTACACCTTC. It specifies CAWEVGGADGYTF.